Following are 10 T cell receptor beta chains from one sample sequenced in a study of blood T cell repertoires in COVID-19. Sequencing was performed with immunoSEQ multiplex PCR; in TCRdb, only in-frame clones are kept and a portion is missing. The profile covers 210,000 or so clones, with 78% appearing a single time and approximately 2.9% taken by the ten largest. The sample consisted of peripheral blood. These receptor sequences come from a woman at least 80 years old with active or convalescent COVID-19.

This chain joins TRBV12-3 or TRBV12-4 and TRBJ1-1; D gene unclear. This CDR3 spans 13 amino acids. V was shortened by 4 bases and J by 4 bases, with 10 bases between the two germline ends. Written as DNA, the CDR3 is TGTGCCAGCAGTTGGGCAGGTCCCACTGAAGCTTTCTTT. Amino acid sequence: CASSWAGPTEAFF.

V usage is TRBV3-1 (or the pseudogene TRBV3-2) and J usage is TRBJ1-5, with 7 nucleotides matching TRBD1. CDR3 length: 15 amino acids. Germline V gene data show CDR1 as LGHDT and CDR2 as YNNKEL (reference sequence). With V trimmed by 4 bases and J by 4 bases, 7 bases remained unmatched. The CDR3: CASSLGTAGNQPQHF. DNA of the CDR3: TGTGCCAGCAGCCTAGGGACAGCTGGAAATCAGCCCCAGCATTTT.

V gene TRBV6-1 combines with J gene TRBJ1-6; 9 bases align to TRBD1. Germline trimming cut 3 bases from V and 9 bases from J; bases unmatched to any gene: 3. From germline, CDR1 is MNHNS and CDR2 SASEGT. This CDR3 contains 14 residues. CDR3 in DNA: TGTGCCAGCAGTGACCGGGACAGGGTTTCACCCCTCCACTTT. This translates into CASSDRDRVSPLHF.

The chain recombines TRBV4-1 with TRBJ2-5, with 10 bases lining up with TRBD2. The CDR3 is 15 residues long. V lost 4 bases and J lost 5; bases outside the gene matches: 7. CDR1 is MGHRA and CDR2 is YSYEKL in the germline V gene. The CDR3 DNA is TGCGCCAGCAGCCGCGAACTAGCGGGGTTGGAGACCCAGTACTTC. Its translation: CASSRELAGLETQYF.

As regards this clone: One end of the junction fails to match germline, which may point to a read error. The chain links TRBV7-8 to TRBJ1-1; possibly TRBD1 for D (5 bases). Germline CDR1 reads SGHVS; CDR2 reads FQNEAQ. The CDR3 loop spans 11 amino acids. CDR3 loop: CASSKGQGEWF. CDR3 DNA sequence: TGTGCCAGCAGCAAAGGCCAGGGTGAATGGTTT.

The chain carries TRBV7-8 and TRBJ1-2; 7 bases are shared with TRBD1. The CDR3 totals 16 residues. V lost 0 bases, J lost 0 bases, and 4 bases stayed unmatched. CDR1 SGHVS and CDR2 FQNEAQ come from the germline V gene. In DNA form, the CDR3 reads TGTGCCAGCAGCTTAGCAAGGACAGGTTCTAACTATGGCTACACCTTC. This codes for CASSLARTGSNYGYTF.

The chain is built from TRBV6-5 and TRBJ1-6; 7 bases match TRBD1. The length of the CDR3 is 15 residues. The germline gives CDR1 MNHEY, CDR2 SVGAGI. Trimming removed 5 bases from V and 3 bases from J; junction bases left unmatched: 4. CDR3 region: CASSRDSLYNSPLHF. The DNA of the CDR3 is TGTGCCAGCAGTAGGGACAGTCTCTATAATTCACCCCTCCACTTT.

This clone was observed once. This chain joins TRBV28 and TRBJ2-7, with 8 bases that match TRBD2. V dropped 4 bases and J dropped 0; count of bases not matched to a gene: 8. CDR3 length: 16 residues. In germline, CDR1 is MDHEN, CDR2 SYDVKM. The CDR3 sequence: CASSYGVSGVSYEQYF. DNA for the CDR3: TGTGCCAGCAGTTACGGGGTTAGCGGGGTCTCCTACGAGCAGTACTTC.

The rearrangement uses TRBV29-1 and TRBJ2-5; D is perhaps TRBD2 (7 bases). The ends were cut back, 1 base at V and 4 bases at J, with 10 bases in the middle. This CDR3 contains 13 residues. The germline V gene encodes CDR1 SQVTM and CDR2 ANQGSEA. The CDR3, as DNA: TGCAGCGTTGAAGTGAGGGGGGGAGAGACCCAGTACTTC. Translation gives CSVEVRGGETQYF.

Details on this clone: Additional DNA sequences in this sample encode the identical CDR3. The chain links TRBV15 to TRBJ1-4; D is ambiguous. The V gene lost 0 bases and the J gene lost 7 bases, with 6 bases spanning the gap. CDR1 LNHNV and CDR2 YYDKDF come from the germline V gene (reference sequence). This CDR3 comprises 13 residues. CDR3 residues: CATSRDGGEKLFF. The CDR3 DNA is TGTGCCACCAGCAGAGACGGCGGTGAAAAACTGTTTTTT.